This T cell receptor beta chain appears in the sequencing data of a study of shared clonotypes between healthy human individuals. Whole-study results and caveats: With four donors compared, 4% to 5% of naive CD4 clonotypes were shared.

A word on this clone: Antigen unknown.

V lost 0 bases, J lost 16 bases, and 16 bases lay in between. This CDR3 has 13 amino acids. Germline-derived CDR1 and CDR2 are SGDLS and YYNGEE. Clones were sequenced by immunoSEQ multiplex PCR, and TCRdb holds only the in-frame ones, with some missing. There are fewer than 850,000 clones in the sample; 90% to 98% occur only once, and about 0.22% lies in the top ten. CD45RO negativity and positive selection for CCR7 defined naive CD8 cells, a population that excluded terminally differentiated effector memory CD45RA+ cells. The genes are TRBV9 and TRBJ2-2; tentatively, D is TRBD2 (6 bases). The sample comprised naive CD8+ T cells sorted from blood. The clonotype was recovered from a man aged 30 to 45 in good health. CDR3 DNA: TGTGCCAGCAGCGTAGACGGCGGGACTTTCCCGTTTTTT. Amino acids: CASSVDGGTFPFF. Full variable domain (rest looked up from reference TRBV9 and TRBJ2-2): DSGVTQTPKHLITATGQRVTLRCSPRSGDLSVYWYQQSLDQGLQFLIQYYNGEERAKGNILERFSAQQFPDLHSELNLSSLELGDSALYFCASSVDGGTFPFFGEGSRLTVL.